The 17 T cell receptor beta chains given below trace back to one sample, sequenced in a study of follicular helper T cells after annual influenza vaccination. Time point of the sample: 2015-2016 season, 7 days after influenza vaccination. Repertoires were generated with immunoSEQ multiplex PCR, while TCRdb's copy carries only in-frame clones and drops some. This repertoire shows roughly 1,300 clones, about four fifths found once; its top ten account for approximately 7%. Sequencing was performed on CXCR5+ CD38+ circulating T follicular helper cells from blood, taken 7 days after influenza vaccination. Subset described: circulating Tfh, non-naive CD4+CXCR5+PD-1+ (ICOS+CD38+ or ICOS-CD38-). Receptors originate from an adult who received the influenza vaccine.

This clone has just one count. CDR3 sequence reads: CASSPSRTSGNEQFF. The CDR3 bases are TGTGCCAGCAGCCCTAGCCGGACTAGCGGAAATGAGCAGTTCTTC. This chain connects TRBV7-6 to TRBJ2-1; 10 bases fit TRBD2. CDR1 is SGHVS and CDR2 is FNYEAQ in the germline V gene. V dropped 5 bases and J dropped 7; count of bases not matched to a gene: 8. CDR3 length equals 15 residues.

V gene TRBV10-2 combines with J gene TRBJ2-1, with a weak D call TRBD2 (7 bases). In germline, CDR1 is WSHSY, CDR2 SAAADI. Trimming cost V 3 bases and J 5 bases, with 14 bases left between them. The CDR3 totals 15 residues. The CDR3 here is CASSENGGTHNEQFF. The CDR3 DNA is TGCGCCAGCAGTGAAAACGGGGGGACACACAATGAGCAGTTCTTC.

This clone is a singleton in its sample. Here the CDR3 DNA reads TGTGCCAGCAGCCAGCCCGGGACCCAAGAGACCCAGTACTTC. It codes for CASSQPGTQETQYF. V gene TRBV4-2 combines with J gene TRBJ2-5; D possibly matches TRBD1 or TRBD2 (5 bases each). This CDR3 is 14 amino acids long. CDR1 LGHNA and CDR2 YNFKEQ come from the germline V gene. Trimming removed 3 bases at V and 1 base at J, with 9 bases between.

CDR3 in DNA: TGTGCCTGGAGTTACGGCGAAAATCAGCCCCAGCATTTT. Translating it yields CAWSYGENQPQHF. This chain links TRBV30 with TRBJ1-5; D uncertain. The germline CDR1 and CDR2 sequences are GTSNPN and SVGIG (reference sequence). V lost 2 bases to trimming and J lost 4 bases, with 9 bases between them. The CDR3 is 13 residues long.

The chain is built from TRBV6-8 and TRBJ1-2; D gene ambiguous. The CDR3 sequence is 17 residues long. Germline assignment: CDR1 MNHGY and CDR2 SAAAGT. Trimming shortened V by 5 bases and J by 4 bases, and 23 bases separated the two germline ends. As DNA, the CDR3 is TGTGCCAGCAGTATGTTGGTATGCTCTAGAAAGACCTATGGCTACACCTTC. It translates to CASSMLVCSRKTYGYTF.

The CDR3 nucleotides read TGTGCCAGCAGCTCCTATAGCGGAGATACGCAGTATTTT. Its protein is CASSSYSGDTQYF. The chain combines TRBV7-6 with TRBJ2-3; D may be TRBD2 (6 bases). CDR1 is SGHVS, CDR2 FNYEAQ, per germline. The CDR3 has 13 amino acids. With 4 bases removed from V and 5 bases from J, the gap between germline ends came to 10 bases.

The V gene is TRBV15, the J gene TRBJ2-5, with 8 bases aligning to TRBD2. This CDR3 spans 16 amino acids. CDR1 is LNHNV and CDR2 is YYDKDF in the germline V gene (reference sequence). The junction had 9 bases not matched to a gene; V was cut back by 6 bases and J by 0 bases. CDR3 amino acids: CATRGMSGGYQETQYF. The CDR3 nucleotides read TGTGCCACCAGAGGTATGAGCGGGGGATACCAAGAGACCCAGTACTTC.

The V call is TRBV19, the J call TRBJ1-6; D is unresolved. V lost 3 bases to trimming and J lost 8 bases, with 5 bases between them. From germline, CDR1 is LNHDA and CDR2 SQIVND (reference sequence). CDR3 length: 12 residues. CDR3 bases: TGTGCCAGTAGTATTCGGGATTCACCCCTCCACTTT. It yields the protein CASSIRDSPLHF. Supplemented by reference TRBV19 and TRBJ1-6, the full variable domain reads DGGITQSPKYLFRKEGQNVTLSCEQNLNHDAMYWYRQDPGQGLRLIYYSQIVNDFQKGDIAEGYSVSREKKESFPLTVTSAQKNPTAFYLCASSIRDSPLHFGNGTRLTVT.

DNA for the CDR3: TGTGCCAGCAGCTTGGGACTAGGGACGGGTACGCAGTATTTT. Translating it yields CASSLGLGTGTQYF. The V call is TRBV11-2, the J call TRBJ2-3; 8 positions agree with TRBD2. Germline-derived CDR1 and CDR2 are SGHAT and FQNNGV. This CDR3 spans 14 amino acids. V shed 3 bases and J 8 bases; nucleotides not matched to a gene: 7.

This clone was detected only once. V usage is TRBV14 and J usage is TRBJ2-3, with 10 bases lining up with TRBD2. V lost 2 bases to trimming and J lost 1 base; unmatched junction nucleotides: 12. This CDR3 has 19 residues. Germline-derived CDR1 and CDR2 are SGHDN and FVKESK. CDR3 in amino acids: CASSQIRPIGTSGTDTQYF. The CDR3 DNA reads as TGTGCCAGCAGCCAAATAAGACCAATCGGGACTAGCGGCACAGATACGCAGTATTTT.

The chain recombines TRBV27 with TRBJ1-5; no firm D call. V lost 5 bases and J lost 2, with 10 bases in between. Germline loops: CDR1 MNHEY, CDR2 SMNVEV (reference sequence). The CDR3 runs to 14 residues. The CDR3: CASSRDYRNQPQHF. The CDR3 DNA is TGTGCCAGCAGTAGGGATTATCGCAATCAGCCCCAGCATTTT.

This clone has a single count. V and J are TRBV7-6 and TRBJ2-5, with TRBD2 as a possible D gene (6 bases). Germline CDR1 SGHVS, CDR2 FNYEAQ. The CDR3 length is 17 residues. The germline V and J ends were trimmed by 1 base and 1 base, with 16 bases remaining between them. CDR3 loop: CASSLEHSMGGQETQYF. The DNA of the CDR3 is TGTGCCAGCAGCTTAGAGCACTCTATGGGGGGCCAAGAGACCCAGTACTTC.

CDR3 DNA: TGTGCCAGCAGCTTAGGGGAGGGGCCTCAAGAGACCCAGTACTTC. It yields the protein CASSLGEGPQETQYF. The rearrangement uses TRBV11-3 and TRBJ2-5; 7 bases are a match to TRBD2. Germline CDR1 reads SGHNT; CDR2 reads YENEEA. The CDR3 totals 15 residues. J lost 2 bases, V lost 1 base, and 4 bases had no gene match.

J is TRBJ1-1 and V is TRBV27; D is unclear. Germline V CDR1 and CDR2: MNHEY, SMNVEV (reference sequence). V was cut by 1 base and J by 0 bases, with 12 bases left in between. The CDR3 totals 16 residues. DNA for the CDR3: TGTGCCAGCAGTTTATTACTCCGAACGGTGAACACTGAAGCTTTCTTT. As protein: CASSLLLRTVNTEAFF.

This CDR3 is CASSKRTGRIEGQETQYF. Here the CDR3 DNA reads TGTGCCAGTAGTAAACGGACAGGGCGCATAGAAGGACAAGAGACCCAGTACTTC. The chain recombines TRBV19 with TRBJ2-5; 8 bases align to TRBD1. The CDR3 extends over 18 amino acids. Trimming at V came to 4 bases and at J to 2 bases, leaving 15 bases not matched to a gene. The germline CDR1 and CDR2 sequences are LNHDA and SQIVND (reference sequence).

The chain recombines TRBV10-3 with TRBJ1-1, with D unresolved. CDR3 length: 13 residues. Trimming pared 5 bases from V and 4 bases from J, leaving 11 bases between. The germline V gene has CDR1 ENHRY and CDR2 SYGVKD. CDR3 DNA: TGTGCCATCAGTAACCCCCACGGCACTGAAGCTTTCTTT. Its protein is CAISNPHGTEAFF.

This chain uses TRBV28 with TRBJ1-2, with 7 nucleotides matching TRBD1. This CDR3 comprises 18 residues. With 2 bases clipped from V and 2 bases from J, the junction kept 14 bases outside the gene matches. Germline assignment: CDR1 MDHEN and CDR2 SYDVKM. The CDR3 is CASSLRQGATVQNYGYTF. Written as DNA, the CDR3 is TGTGCCAGCAGTTTACGACAGGGAGCGACGGTACAAAACTATGGCTACACCTTC.